Listed below are T cell receptor beta chains from one sample, sequenced in a study of blood T cell repertoires in COVID-19. This table comes from immunoSEQ multiplex PCR, and its TCRdb copy is limited to in-frame clones, with some not included. The sample has a few hundred thousand clones, roughly 86% seen once. Sequenced input: peripheral blood. The receptors derive from a man at least 80 years old with acute or convalescent COVID-19. Each CDR3 is given with its conserved first and last residue. The D gene is left open where the match is weak. The size entry is marked missing in some rows and otherwise reads once, few, many or a size class.

v_gene: TRBV28; j_gene: TRBJ1-5; d_gene: .; abundance: .; CDR3aa: CASSPPGFQPQHF; CDR3nt: TGTGCCAGCAGTCCACCAGGGTTCCAGCCCCAGCATTTT
v_gene: TRBV10-3; j_gene: TRBJ1-1; d_gene: TRBD1; abundance: .; CDR3aa: CAIREGQGVDTEAFF; CDR3nt: TGTGCCATCAGGGAGGGGCAGGGGGTTGACACTGAAGCTTTCTTT
v_gene: TRBV5-5; j_gene: TRBJ2-3; d_gene: .; abundance: .; CDR3aa: CASSGGTWSTDTQYF; CDR3nt: TGTGCCAGCAGCGGGGGGACTTGGAGCACAGATACGCAGTATTTT
v_gene: TRBV18; j_gene: TRBJ1-2; d_gene: .; abundance: .; CDR3aa: CASSPSWLQGNYGYTF; CDR3nt: TGTGCCAGCTCACCATCTTGGCTACAGGGAAACTATGGCTACACCTTC
v_gene: TRBV12-3/TRBV12-4; j_gene: TRBJ2-1; d_gene: .; abundance: .; CDR3aa: CASRTGTEQFF; CDR3nt: TGTGCCAGCAGAACCGGGACAGAGCAGTTCTTC
v_gene: TRBV5-1; j_gene: TRBJ1-1; d_gene: .; abundance: .; CDR3aa: CASSFSQGNTEAFF; CDR3nt: TGCGCCAGCAGCTTCTCTCAGGGGAACACTGAAGCTTTCTTT
v_gene: TRBV4-1; j_gene: TRBJ2-7; d_gene: TRBD1; abundance: once; CDR3aa: CASSQLGTGASYEQYF; CDR3nt: TGCGCCAGCAGCCAACTGGGGACAGGGGCCTCCTACGAGCAGTACTTC
v_gene: TRBV18; j_gene: TRBJ1-1; d_gene: .; abundance: .; CDR3aa: CASSPIFRSTEAFF; CDR3nt: TGTGCCAGCTCACCGATTTTTAGGAGCACTGAAGCTTTCTTT
v_gene: TRBV5-4; j_gene: TRBJ1-6; d_gene: .; abundance: .; CDR3aa: CASSPGQGSGSPLHF; CDR3nt: TGTGCCAGCAGCCCGGGCCAGGGTTCGGGTTCACCCCTCCACTTT
v_gene: TRBV7-2; j_gene: TRBJ2-3; d_gene: .; abundance: .; CDR3aa: CASSLALVGDTQYF; CDR3nt: TGTGCCAGCAGCTTAGCCCTGGTCGGAGATACGCAGTATTTT
v_gene: TRBV20-1; j_gene: TRBJ2-5; d_gene: .; abundance: once; CDR3aa: CTVGRGETQYF; CDR3nt: TGCACGGTCGGCAGGGGAGAGACCCAGTACTTC